This passage covers 15 T cell receptor beta chains from one sample sequenced in a study of T cell changes during pregnancy in multiple sclerosis. TCRdb's copy holds only in-frame clones and misses some; the assay was immunoSEQ multiplex PCR. The profile shows some 28,000 clones, roughly nine tenths of them singletons. Sequencing was performed on CD4+ T cells from peripheral blood mononuclear cells, taken in the first trimester of pregnancy. The receptors shown here come from a female donor with multiple sclerosis, enrolled in a pregnancy study.

This rearrangement joins TRBV7-8 to TRBJ2-3; possible D gene TRBD1, 5 bases. From germline, CDR1 is SGHVS and CDR2 FQNEAQ. Trimming stripped 5 bases from V and 2 bases from J, with 14 bases between. The CDR3 extends over 15 amino acids. The CDR3, as DNA: TGTGCCAGCAGCCCTAACCGACAGCCCACAGATACGCAGTATTTT. This sequence encodes CASSPNRQPTDTQYF.

This chain links TRBV10-3 with TRBJ1-5; D is possibly TRBD1 (5 bases). CDR3 length equals 12 residues. CDR1 and CDR2 (germline): ENHRY, SYGVKD. Trimming cost V 6 bases and J 4 bases, with 7 bases left between them. The CDR3 DNA sequence: TGTGCCATCAGGGACACTAATCAGCCCCAGCATTTT. It specifies CAIRDTNQPQHF.

The chain combines TRBV9 with TRBJ1-3; no definite D call. Trimming pared 0 bases from V and 0 bases from J, leaving 10 bases between. Germline assignment: CDR1 SGDLS and CDR2 YYNGEE. The CDR3 is made up of 16 amino acids. CDR3 in DNA: TGTGCCAGCAGCGTAGTCCCCCAGGACTCTGGAAACACCATATATTTT. This sequence encodes CASSVVPQDSGNTIYF.

This CDR3 is CASSLSLGTGGRQPQHF. The CDR3 bases are TGTGCCAGCAGTTTATCACTGGGGACAGGGGGCAGACAGCCCCAGCATTTT. The chain couples TRBV27 to TRBJ1-5; 12 nucleotides line up with TRBD1. The CDR3 sequence is 17 residues long. Germline values: CDR1 MNHEY, CDR2 SMNVEV (reference sequence). V was pared by 0 bases and J by 7 bases, with 7 bases of the junction left unmatched.

V usage is TRBV29-1 and J usage is TRBJ1-1; D gene unclear. Trimming took off 4 bases at V and 0 bases at J, with 9 bases between the two ends. CDR1 is SQVTM and CDR2 is ANQGSEA in the germline V gene. CDR3 length equals 13 residues. In nucleotides, the CDR3 is TGCAGCGTTGTTTTCCAGGTGAACACTGAAGCTTTCTTT. It codes for CSVVFQVNTEAFF.

J is TRBJ2-7 and V is TRBV11-3; D is perhaps TRBD2 (6 bases). Germline V gene lookup returns CDR1 SGHNT and CDR2 YENEEA. V shed 1 base and J shed 5 bases, with 18 bases lying between them. The CDR3 is 16 amino acids. The CDR3 nucleotides read TGTGCCAGCAGCTTAGGAAACGGGGGAGGCTTGAACGAGCAGTACTTC. Translation gives CASSLGNGGGLNEQYF.

The chain links TRBV2 to TRBJ2-2; no clear D. Trimming removed 4 bases from V and 4 bases from J, with 10 bases in between. CDR3 length: 14 amino acids. The germline V gene has CDR1 SNHLY and CDR2 FYNNEI. This chain's CDR3 is CASSVDFTTGELFF. CDR3 coding DNA: TGTGCCAGCAGTGTCGACTTTACCACCGGGGAGCTGTTTTTT.

The chain recombines TRBV19 with TRBJ1-4, with D possibly matching TRBD1 (6 bases). The CDR3 is 15 residues long. Trimming pared 4 bases from V and 0 bases from J, leaving 9 bases between. Per germline, CDR1 LNHDA and CDR2 SQIVND (reference sequence). The CDR3: CASSTTGTTNEKLFF. The CDR3 nucleotides read TGTGCCAGTAGTACAACAGGGACAACTAATGAAAAACTGTTTTTT. Full variable domain (remainder filled in from reference TRBV19 and TRBJ1-4): DGGITQSPKYLFRKEGQNVTLSCEQNLNHDAMYWYRQDPGQGLRLIYYSQIVNDFQKGDIAEGYSVSREKKESFPLTVTSAQKNPTAFYLCASSTTGTTNEKLFFGSGTQLSVL.

This clone was found once. V and J are TRBV2 and TRBJ1-2, with 7 positions matching TRBD1. Germline loops: CDR1 SNHLY, CDR2 FYNNEI. Germline trimming cut 3 bases from V and 9 bases from J; bases unmatched to any gene: 7. The CDR3 has 13 amino acids. In DNA form, the CDR3 reads TGTGCCAGCAGTGACCTGACAGGGAAAAGCTACACCTTC. Its protein is CASSDLTGKSYTF.

The chain is built from TRBV5-6 and TRBJ2-3; 8 bases map to TRBD1. Germline V gene lookup returns CDR1 SGHDT and CDR2 YYEEEE. The CDR3 has 14 residues. J lost 0 bases, V lost 3 bases, and 0 bases had no gene match. The CDR3 is CASSWDRSTDTQYF. DNA for the CDR3: TGTGCCAGCAGCTGGGACAGGAGCACAGATACGCAGTATTTT.

The chain employs TRBV2 and TRBJ1-1; 7 nucleotides align to TRBD1. With V trimmed by 7 bases and J by 5 bases, 16 bases remained unmatched. The length of the CDR3 is 16 residues. Germline V lookup: CDR1 SNHLY, CDR2 FYNNEI. CDR3 amino acids: CASTYLTGASGTEAFF. The CDR3 coding sequence is TGTGCCAGCACCTACCTTACAGGGGCGTCGGGGACTGAAGCTTTCTTT. The full variable domain, with the rest looked up from reference TRBV2 and TRBJ1-1, is EPEVTQTPSHQVTQMGQEVILRCVPISNHLYFYWYRQILGQKVEFLVSFYNNEISEKSEIFDDQFSVERPDGSNFTLKIRSTKLEDSAMYFCASTYLTGASGTEAFFGQGTRLTVV.

The rearrangement links TRBV11-2 to TRBJ2-2; 7 nucleotides match TRBD2. J gave up 2 bases and V 2 bases, and 5 bases lay outside the gene matches. Germline CDR1 is SGHAT and CDR2 is FQNNGV. The CDR3 runs to 16 residues. The CDR3 reads CASSLPRDYNTGELFF. CDR3 DNA: TGTGCCAGCAGCTTACCCCGGGACTATAACACCGGGGAGCTGTTTTTT.

The chain links TRBV28 to TRBJ1-1; D unresolved. From germline, CDR1 is MDHEN and CDR2 SYDVKM. This CDR3 spans 13 amino acids. The ends were cut back, 2 bases at V and 3 bases at J, with 7 bases in the middle. The CDR3 reads CASSLGSHTEAFF. CDR3 coding DNA: TGTGCCAGCAGTTTAGGGAGCCACACTGAAGCTTTCTTT. Supplemented by reference TRBV28 and TRBJ1-1, the full variable domain reads DVKVTQSSRYLVKRTGEKVFLECVQDMDHENMFWYRQDPGLGLRLIYFSYDVKMKEKGDIPEGYSVSREKKERFSLILESASTNQTSMYLCASSLGSHTEAFFGQGTRLTVV.

The V gene is TRBV27, the J gene TRBJ1-2; 7 nucleotides align to TRBD1. The V gene end was trimmed by 9 bases and the J gene end by 3 bases; junction bases not matched to a gene: 10. The CDR3 has 14 residues. Germline lookup yields CDR1 MNHEY and CDR2 SMNVEV (reference sequence). The CDR3 protein is CASSKGGAHYGYTF. DNA for the CDR3: TGTGCCAGTTCGAAAGGGGGCGCACACTATGGCTACACCTTC.

The rearrangement uses TRBV4-1 and TRBJ2-7; 10 bases align to TRBD1. V trimming: 3 bases; J trimming: 2 bases; junction bases outside the gene matches: 7. In germline, CDR1 is MGHRA, CDR2 YSYEKL. This CDR3 spans 16 amino acids. The CDR3 DNA follows: TGCGCCAGCAGCCAGGGGCCGGGACAGGGGACCTACGAGCAGTACTTC. It encodes CASSQGPGQGTYEQYF.